This T cell receptor (beta chain) was recorded in a study of blood T cells in healthy people across ages. It was with a sample-barcoded 5' primer and a J-beta primer mix that a second PCR of about 6 to 12 cycles was run. Samples each returned at least 2.5 million CDR3-containing paired-end reads. TCRdb re-called the 5' RACE reads through MiXCR, storing one row per CDR3 protein. This sample has around 800,000 distinct CDR3 sequences, with approximately 24% found just once. Germline loops: CDR1 DFQATT, CDR2 SNEGSKA (reference sequence). V dropped 3 bases and J dropped 5; count of bases not matched to a gene: 7. There are 14 residues in the CDR3. The sample was also reused in another study, on T cells of mothers and their children.

The sequence derives from a boy aged 10-17 years in good health. Sequencing was done on a sample of blood. The gene calls are TRBV20-1 and TRBJ2-5; 9 nucleotides agree with TRBD2. The CDR3 region has the DNA TGCAGTGCTAGGCTAGCGGGGTGGGGGGAGACCCAGTACTTC. It codes for CSARLAGWGETQYF.